The 22 T cell receptor beta chains in this list originate from one sample, sequenced in a study of cytomegalovirus exposure and HLA in healthy donors. The PCR ran on 60 Vbeta and 13 Jbeta primers. Assay: immunoSEQ multiplex PCR; the TCRdb copy retains only in-frame clones and omits some. This sample has about 190,000 clones, with more than 75% found just once. Material for sequencing was PBMCs. The receptors here all came from a young man in good health and CMV-seronegative.

The V and J genes are TRBV5-1 and TRBJ2-7; 9 bases fit TRBD1. The CDR3 sequence is 18 residues long. Germline CDR1 and CDR2: SGHRS and YFSETQ. Trimming cost V 0 bases and J 3 bases; bases outside gene matches: 13. DNA for the CDR3: TGCGCCAGCAGCTTGGTCCCCACTGGGGGACAGGGACTCTACGAGCAGTACTTC. Translating it yields CASSLVPTGGQGLYEQYF.

The chain joins TRBV11-1 to TRBJ1-3; no definite D call. Germline values: CDR1 SGHAT, CDR2 FQDESV (reference sequence). CDR3 length equals 17 residues. Trimming took off 8 bases at V and 0 bases at J, with 20 bases between the two ends. CDR3 loop: CASAPRRGSLSGNTIYF. The CDR3 DNA sequence: TGTGCCAGCGCGCCCAGAAGAGGGAGCCTCTCTGGAAACACCATATATTTT.

V gene TRBV28 combines with J gene TRBJ1-5; D unresolved. The CDR3 sequence is 17 residues long. V was shortened by 7 bases and J by 4 bases, with 23 bases between the two germline ends. Germline-derived CDR1 and CDR2 are MDHEN and SYDVKM. The CDR3 DNA is TGTGCCAGCAAACTGGAGGCCTTGAGAGGGTATAATCAGCCCCAGCATTTT. Its protein product is CASKLEALRGYNQPQHF.

V and J are TRBV6-5 and TRBJ1-5, with no clear D. V lost 2 bases to trimming and J lost 1 base, with 12 bases between them. This CDR3 spans 16 amino acids. Germline V gives CDR1 MNHEY, CDR2 SVGAGI. The CDR3 here is CASSYSSPGSNQPQHF. The CDR3 coding sequence is TGTGCCAGCAGTTACAGCAGTCCCGGGAGCAATCAGCCCCAGCATTTT.

The chain joins TRBV4-1 to TRBJ2-3; 9 bases line up with TRBD2. J lost 2 bases, V lost 1 base, and 4 bases had no gene match. CDR3 size: 16 residues. In germline, CDR1 is MGHRA, CDR2 YSYEKL. As DNA, the CDR3 is TGCGCCAGCAGCCAAGTCCTAGCGGGGATCACAGATACGCAGTATTTT. It translates to CASSQVLAGITDTQYF.

This clone appeared once. This sequence joins TRBV6-6 and TRBJ2-2; D is perhaps TRBD2 (5 bases). V was cut by 7 bases and J by 5 bases, with 11 bases left in between. The CDR3 has 13 residues. CDR1 and CDR2 from the germline V gene are MNHNY and SVGAGI (reference sequence). The CDR3 region has the DNA TGTGCCAGCAACGGACGAGGGACCGGGGAGCTGTTTTTT. Translated: CASNGRGTGELFF.

As to this clone: Other DNA sequences in the sample encode the same CDR3. V and J are TRBV2 and TRBJ2-5; TRBD1 is a possible D gene (6 bases). CDR3 length: 12 residues. V gave up 6 bases and J gave up 4 bases, with 9 bases separating them. Germline CDR1 SNHLY, CDR2 FYNNEI. CDR3 coding DNA: TGTGCCAGCAGAGGGGGTAGAGAGACCCAGTACTTC. Translation gives CASRGGRETQYF.

CDR3 amino acids: CATLSGVNTGELFF. In nucleotides, the CDR3 is TGTGCCACCCTTAGCGGGGTGAACACCGGGGAGCTGTTTTTT. The chain combines TRBV7-2 with TRBJ2-2; 8 bases match TRBD2. There are 14 residues in the CDR3. V was pared by 10 bases and J by 1 base, with 5 bases of the junction left unmatched. From germline, CDR1 is SGHTA and CDR2 FQGNSA.

V usage is TRBV7-9 and J usage is TRBJ2-7; 10 bases are a match to TRBD1. This CDR3 is built from 15 residues. V was clipped by 6 bases and J by 5 bases; unmatched bases: 10. In germline, CDR1 is SEHNR, CDR2 FQNEAQ (reference sequence). CDR3 sequence reads: CASSSTGQGSNEQYF. The CDR3 DNA reads TGTGCCAGCAGTTCGACGGGACAGGGGTCCAACGAGCAGTACTTC.

This clone was counted a single time. The chain has TRBV5-6 and TRBJ1-3; D remains unclear. The CDR3 is 11 amino acids. Trimming took off 4 bases at V and 11 bases at J, with 10 bases between the two ends. CDR1 is SGHDT and CDR2 is YYEEEE in the germline V gene. CDR3: CASSRDMAIYF. In DNA form, the CDR3 reads TGTGCCAGCAGCCGAGACATGGCCATATATTTT.

This clone was seen once. V and J are TRBV5-1 and TRBJ1-2, with a possible D match to TRBD1 (5 bases). Germline V CDR1 and CDR2: SGHRS, YFSETQ. The CDR3 is 12 residues long. With 7 bases removed from V and 4 bases from J, the gap between germline ends came to 11 bases. CDR3 protein: CASGMGGYGYTF. In nucleotides, the CDR3 is TGCGCCAGCGGAATGGGGGGCTATGGCTACACCTTC.

The genes are TRBV5-1 and TRBJ2-5; TRBD2 matches 10 bases. The DNA end is more similar to TRBJ2-7, so the J call may be wrong. The germline V gene encodes CDR1 SGHRS and CDR2 YFSETQ. The CDR3 extends over 16 amino acids. The CDR3 coding sequence is TGCGCCAGCAGCTTGGCTCAAAGCGGGGGGGCCTACGAGCAGTACTTC. This translates into CASSLAQSGGAYEQYF.

The chain employs TRBV2 and TRBJ2-7, with TRBD1 matching over 11 bases. There are 14 residues in the CDR3. Germline CDR1 and CDR2: SNHLY and FYNNEI. Trimming cost V 6 bases and J 4 bases; bases outside gene matches: 5. The CDR3 region has the DNA TGTGCCAGCAGGGACAGGGGGCACTCGTACGAGCAGTACTTC. Translation: CASRDRGHSYEQYF.

The chain carries TRBV19 and TRBJ2-2, with D possibly being TRBD1 (6 bases). V lost 5 bases to trimming and J lost 1 base, with 11 bases between them. Germline V gives CDR1 LNHDA, CDR2 SQIVND (reference sequence). This CDR3 spans 15 amino acids. CDR3 loop: CASSSRGKNTGELFF. CDR3 bases: TGTGCCAGTAGTTCCAGGGGAAAGAACACCGGGGAGCTGTTTTTT.

As regards this clone: Germline and junction disagree at one end, which may indicate a read error. The chain links TRBV27 to TRBJ2-6; possibly TRBD1 for D (5 bases). Germline-derived CDR1 and CDR2 are MNHEY and SMNVEV (reference sequence). The CDR3 spans 13 residues. The CDR3 here is CASRITGANGLTF. For the CDR3, the DNA is TGTGCCAGTCGGATTACTGGGGCCAACGGCCTGACTTTC.

The J gene is TRBJ2-7, the V gene TRBV27; D might be TRBD2 (6 bases). The CDR3 covers 14 residues. Germline V gives CDR1 MNHEY, CDR2 SMNVEV (reference sequence). With 8 bases removed from V and 2 bases from J, the gap between germline ends came to 16 bases. The CDR3 spells CASRTWREAYEQYF. The CDR3 DNA is TGTGCCAGCCGGACCTGGCGGGAAGCCTACGAGCAGTACTTC.

This clone turned up a few times. V usage is TRBV6-1 and J usage is TRBJ2-7, with D possibly TRBD1 on 5 matching bases. Germline V gene sequence: CDR1 MNHNS, CDR2 SASEGT. V dropped 4 bases and J dropped 0 bases, with 10 bases sitting between them. The CDR3 length is 14 residues. For the CDR3, the DNA is TGTGCCAGCAGTGTAAGGGGCATCTCCTACGAGCAGTACTTC. Translation: CASSVRGISYEQYF.

V is TRBV11-1 and J is TRBJ1-2, with 9 bases aligning to TRBD1. Germline V lookup: CDR1 SGHAT, CDR2 FQDESV (reference sequence). There are 16 residues in the CDR3. J lost 7 bases, V lost 5 bases, and 14 bases had no gene match. CDR3 nucleotides: TGTGCCAGCAGCCCCGTTACGGGACAGGGCCGTCGTGGCTACACCTTC. It specifies CASSPVTGQGRRGYTF.

The gene calls are TRBV18 and TRBJ2-7; D possibly corresponds to TRBD1 (5 bases). With 2 bases removed from V and 3 bases from J, the gap between germline ends came to 14 bases. The germline gives CDR1 KGHSH, CDR2 LQKENI. The length of the CDR3 is 15 residues. The chain's CDR3 is CASSPGDRGNYEQYF. CDR3 DNA: TGTGCCAGCTCACCAGGGGATAGGGGTAACTACGAGCAGTACTTC.

This chain joins TRBV5-1 and TRBJ1-3, with 9 bases that match TRBD1. Germline CDR1 and CDR2: SGHRS and YFSETQ. The CDR3 runs 14 residues. Losses at the gene ends were 4 bases for V and 6 bases for J; bases not matched to a gene: 5. The CDR3 bases are TGCGCCAGCAGCCCCTGGACAGGGGTAAACACCATATATTTT. Protein product: CASSPWTGVNTIYF.

In its sample, this clone was seen once. This chain links TRBV7-9 with TRBJ1-4; D may be TRBD1 (6 bases). The CDR3 contains 14 residues. CDR1 and CDR2 from the germline V gene are SEHNR and FQNEAQ (reference sequence). Trimming removed 1 base from V and 7 bases from J, with 10 bases in between. CDR3 in amino acids: CASSLGQDPEKLFF. The CDR3 DNA reads as TGTGCCAGCAGCTTAGGACAGGACCCTGAAAAACTGTTTTTT.

V is TRBV5-1 and J is TRBJ2-1; 10 bases line up with TRBD1. Germline V gene sequence: CDR1 SGHRS, CDR2 YFSETQ. CDR3 length: 16 residues. Unmatched junction bases numbered 1, after V lost 0 bases and J lost 1 base. The CDR3 loop reads CASSLGDRGSYNEQFF. CDR3 DNA sequence: TGCGCCAGCAGCTTGGGGGACAGGGGATCCTACAATGAGCAGTTCTTC.